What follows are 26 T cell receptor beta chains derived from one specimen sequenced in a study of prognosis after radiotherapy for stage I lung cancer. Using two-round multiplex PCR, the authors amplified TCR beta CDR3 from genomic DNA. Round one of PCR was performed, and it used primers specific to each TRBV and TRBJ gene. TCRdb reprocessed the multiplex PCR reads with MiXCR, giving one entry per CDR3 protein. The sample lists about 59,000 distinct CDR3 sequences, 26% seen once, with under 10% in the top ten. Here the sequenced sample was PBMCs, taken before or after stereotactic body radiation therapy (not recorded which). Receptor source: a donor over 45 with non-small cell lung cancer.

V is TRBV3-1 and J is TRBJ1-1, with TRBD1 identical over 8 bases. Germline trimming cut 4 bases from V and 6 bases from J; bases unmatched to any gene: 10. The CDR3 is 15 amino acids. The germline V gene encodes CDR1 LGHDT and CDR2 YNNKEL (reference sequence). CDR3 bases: TGTGCCAGCAGCCCTGGGGACAGGACGGTGTCTGAAGCTTTCTTT. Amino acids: CASSPGDRTVSEAFF.

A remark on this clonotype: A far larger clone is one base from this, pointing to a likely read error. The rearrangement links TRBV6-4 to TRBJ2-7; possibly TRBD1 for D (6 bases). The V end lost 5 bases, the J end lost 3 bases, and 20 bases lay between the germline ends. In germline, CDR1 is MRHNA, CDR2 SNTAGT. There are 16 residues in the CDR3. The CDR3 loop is CASSRVDRWQGYEQYF. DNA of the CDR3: TGTGCCAGCAGTCGCGTCGACAGGTGGCAGGGCTACGAGCAGTACTTC.

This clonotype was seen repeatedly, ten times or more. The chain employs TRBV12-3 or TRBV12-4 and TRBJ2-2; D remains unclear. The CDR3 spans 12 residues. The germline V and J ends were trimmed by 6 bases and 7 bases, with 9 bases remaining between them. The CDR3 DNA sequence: TGTGCCAGCAGATTTAGTGGCGGGGAGCTGTTTTTT. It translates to CASRFSGGELFF.

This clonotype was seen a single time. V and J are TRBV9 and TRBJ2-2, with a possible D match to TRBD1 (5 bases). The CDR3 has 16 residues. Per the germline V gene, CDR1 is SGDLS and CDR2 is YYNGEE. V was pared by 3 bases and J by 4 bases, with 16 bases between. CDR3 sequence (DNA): TGTGCCAGCAGCGCGTCATGGGGCTTTGGCACCGGGGAGCTGTTTTTT. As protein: CASSASWGFGTGELFF.

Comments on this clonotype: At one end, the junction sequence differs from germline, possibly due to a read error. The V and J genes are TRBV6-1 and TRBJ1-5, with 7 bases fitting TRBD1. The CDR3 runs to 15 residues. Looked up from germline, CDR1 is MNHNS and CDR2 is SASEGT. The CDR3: CVSSDRQGGSQPQHF. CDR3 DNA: TGTGTCAGCAGTGACCGACAGGGTGGTAGTCAGCCCCAGCATTTT.

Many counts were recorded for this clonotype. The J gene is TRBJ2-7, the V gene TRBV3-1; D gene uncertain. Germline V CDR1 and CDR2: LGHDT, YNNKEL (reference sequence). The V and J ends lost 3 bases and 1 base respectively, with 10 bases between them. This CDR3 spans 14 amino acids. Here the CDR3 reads CASSHRRESYEQYF. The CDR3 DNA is TGTGCCAGCAGCCATAGAAGGGAATCCTACGAGCAGTACTTC.

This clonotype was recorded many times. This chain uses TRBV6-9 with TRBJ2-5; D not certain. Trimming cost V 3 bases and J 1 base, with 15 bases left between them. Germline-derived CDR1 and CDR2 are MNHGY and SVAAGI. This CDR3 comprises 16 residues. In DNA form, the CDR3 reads TGTGCCAGCAGTTACCCCTCCGGCGAGGCCCAAGAGACCCAGTACTTC. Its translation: CASSYPSGEAQETQYF.

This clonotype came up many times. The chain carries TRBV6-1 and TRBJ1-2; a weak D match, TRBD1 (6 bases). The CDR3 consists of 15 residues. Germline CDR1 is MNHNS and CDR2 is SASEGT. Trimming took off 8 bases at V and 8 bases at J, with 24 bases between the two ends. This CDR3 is CASYSPVGGTSGYTF. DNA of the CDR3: TGTGCCAGCTATTCCCCGGTAGGGGGGACAAGCGGCTACACCTTC.

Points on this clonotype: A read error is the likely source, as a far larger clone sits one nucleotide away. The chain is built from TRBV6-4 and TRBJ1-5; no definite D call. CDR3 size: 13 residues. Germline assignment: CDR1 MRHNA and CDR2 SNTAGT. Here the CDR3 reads CASKGYSNQPKHF. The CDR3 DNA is TGTGCCAGCAAGGGTTATAGCAATCAGCCCAAGCATTTT.

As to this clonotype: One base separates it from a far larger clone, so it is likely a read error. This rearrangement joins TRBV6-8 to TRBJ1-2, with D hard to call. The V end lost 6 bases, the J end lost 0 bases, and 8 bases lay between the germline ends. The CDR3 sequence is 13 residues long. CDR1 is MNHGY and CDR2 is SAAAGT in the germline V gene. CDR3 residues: CASRSDSNYGYTF. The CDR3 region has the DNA TGTGCCAGCAGGAGTGATTCTAACTATGGCTACACCTTC.

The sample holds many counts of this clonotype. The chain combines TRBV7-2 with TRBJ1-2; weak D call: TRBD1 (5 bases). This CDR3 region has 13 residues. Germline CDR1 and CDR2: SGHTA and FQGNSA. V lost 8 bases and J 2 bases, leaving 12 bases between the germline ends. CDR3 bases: TGTGCCAGCGGCCCAGGGCTCAACTATGGCTACACCTTC. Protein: CASGPGLNYGYTF.

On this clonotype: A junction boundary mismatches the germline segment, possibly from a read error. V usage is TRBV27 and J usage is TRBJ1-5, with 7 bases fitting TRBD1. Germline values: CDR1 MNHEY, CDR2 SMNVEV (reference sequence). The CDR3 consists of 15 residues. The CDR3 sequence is CSSSVQGRRNQPQHF. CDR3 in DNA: TGTTCCAGCAGCGTACAGGGGAGACGGAATCAGCCCCAGCATTTT.

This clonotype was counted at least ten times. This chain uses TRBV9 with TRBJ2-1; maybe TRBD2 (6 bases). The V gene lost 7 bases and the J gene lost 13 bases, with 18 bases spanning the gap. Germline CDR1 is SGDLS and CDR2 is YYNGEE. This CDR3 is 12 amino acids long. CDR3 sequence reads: CASAQPGGDQFF. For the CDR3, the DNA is TGTGCCAGCGCCCAACCTGGCGGGGACCAGTTCTTC.

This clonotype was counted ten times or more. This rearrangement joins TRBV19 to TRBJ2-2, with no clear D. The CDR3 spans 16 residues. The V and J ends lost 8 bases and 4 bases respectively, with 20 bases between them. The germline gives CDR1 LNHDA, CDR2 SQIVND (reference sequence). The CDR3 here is CASARAQTIPTGELFF. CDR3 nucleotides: TGTGCCAGTGCCAGAGCCCAGACAATCCCCACCGGGGAGCTGTTTTTT.

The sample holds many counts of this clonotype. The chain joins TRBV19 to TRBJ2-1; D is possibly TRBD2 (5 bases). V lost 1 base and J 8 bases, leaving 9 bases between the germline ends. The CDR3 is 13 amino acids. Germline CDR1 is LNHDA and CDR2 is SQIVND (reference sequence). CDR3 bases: TGTGCCAGTAGTATAGGAGGGAACGATGAGCAGTTCTTC. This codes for CASSIGGNDEQFF.

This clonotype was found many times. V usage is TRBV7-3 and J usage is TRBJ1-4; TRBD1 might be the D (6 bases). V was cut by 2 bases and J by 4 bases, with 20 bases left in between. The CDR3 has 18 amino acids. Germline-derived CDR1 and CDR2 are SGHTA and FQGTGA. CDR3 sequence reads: CASSLRQARHIGNEKLFF. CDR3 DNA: TGTGCCAGCAGCTTACGACAGGCTAGACATATAGGTAATGAAAAACTGTTTTTT.

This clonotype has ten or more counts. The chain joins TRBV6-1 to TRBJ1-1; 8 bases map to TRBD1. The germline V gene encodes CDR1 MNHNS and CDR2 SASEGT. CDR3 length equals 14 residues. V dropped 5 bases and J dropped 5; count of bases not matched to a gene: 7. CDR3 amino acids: CASSNRGVRTEAFF. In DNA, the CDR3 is TGTGCCAGCAGTAACAGGGGGGTAAGGACTGAAGCTTTCTTT.

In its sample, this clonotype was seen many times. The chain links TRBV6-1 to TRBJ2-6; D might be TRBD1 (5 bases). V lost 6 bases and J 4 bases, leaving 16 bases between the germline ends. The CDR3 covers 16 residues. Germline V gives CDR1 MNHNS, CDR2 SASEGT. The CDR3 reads CASRGPRGLGANVLTF. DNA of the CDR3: TGTGCCAGCAGGGGGCCCCGAGGTTTAGGGGCCAACGTCCTGACTTTC.

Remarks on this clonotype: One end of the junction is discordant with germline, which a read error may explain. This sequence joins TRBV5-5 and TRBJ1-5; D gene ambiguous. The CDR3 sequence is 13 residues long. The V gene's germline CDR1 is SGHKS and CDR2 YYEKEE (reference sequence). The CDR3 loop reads CASSFGSHQTQHF. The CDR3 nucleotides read TGTGCAAGCAGCTTCGGGTCACATCAGACCCAGCATTTT. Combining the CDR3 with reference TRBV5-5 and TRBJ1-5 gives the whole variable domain DAGVTQSPTHLIKTRGQQVTLRCSPISGHKSVSWYQQVLGQGPQFIFQYYEKEERGRGNFPDRFSARQFPNYSSELNVNALLLGDSALYLCASSFGSHQTQHFGDGTRLSIL.

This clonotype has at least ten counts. The CDR3 spells CASSRTGTATYEQYF. CDR3 nucleotides: TGTGCCAGCAGCCGTACCGGGACAGCGACCTACGAGCAGTACTTC. The V and J genes are TRBV14 and TRBJ2-7, with TRBD1 identical over 7 bases. V shed 4 bases and J 2 bases; nucleotides not matched to a gene: 8. This CDR3 has 15 residues. Germline CDR1 reads SGHDN; CDR2 reads FVKESK.

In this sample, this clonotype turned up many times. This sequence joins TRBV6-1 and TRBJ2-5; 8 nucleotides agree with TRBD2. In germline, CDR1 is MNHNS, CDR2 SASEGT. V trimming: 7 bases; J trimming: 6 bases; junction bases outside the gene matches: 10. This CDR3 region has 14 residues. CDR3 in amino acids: CASNIRGGSQTQYF. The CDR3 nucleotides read TGTGCCAGCAATATACGCGGGGGGAGCCAGACCCAGTACTTC.

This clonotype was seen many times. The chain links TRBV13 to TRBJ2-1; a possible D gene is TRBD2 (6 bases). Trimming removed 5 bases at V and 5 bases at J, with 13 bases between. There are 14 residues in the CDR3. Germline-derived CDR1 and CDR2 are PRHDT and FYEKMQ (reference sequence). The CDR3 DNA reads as TGTGCCAGCAGCCAAACGGGCGGGGACAATGAGCAGTTCTTC. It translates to CASSQTGGDNEQFF.

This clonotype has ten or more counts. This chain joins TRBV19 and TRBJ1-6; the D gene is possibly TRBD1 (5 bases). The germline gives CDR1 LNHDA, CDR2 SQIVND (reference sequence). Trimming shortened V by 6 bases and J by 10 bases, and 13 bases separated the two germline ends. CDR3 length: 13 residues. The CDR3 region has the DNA TGTGCCAGTAGCTCTCAGGGAGGATCACCCCTCCACTTT. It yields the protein CASSSQGGSPLHF.

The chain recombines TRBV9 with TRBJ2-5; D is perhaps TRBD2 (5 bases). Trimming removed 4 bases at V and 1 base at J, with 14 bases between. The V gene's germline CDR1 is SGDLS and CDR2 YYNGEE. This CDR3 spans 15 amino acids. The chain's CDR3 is CASSPMAGTQETQYF. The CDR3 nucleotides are TGTGCCAGCAGCCCCATGGCGGGCACCCAAGAGACCCAGTACTTC.

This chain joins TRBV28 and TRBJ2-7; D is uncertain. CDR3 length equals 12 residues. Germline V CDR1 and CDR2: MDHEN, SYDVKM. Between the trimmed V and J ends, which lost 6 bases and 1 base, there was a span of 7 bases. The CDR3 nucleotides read TGTGCCAGCAGGATGACATCCTACGAGCAGTACTTC. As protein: CASRMTSYEQYF.

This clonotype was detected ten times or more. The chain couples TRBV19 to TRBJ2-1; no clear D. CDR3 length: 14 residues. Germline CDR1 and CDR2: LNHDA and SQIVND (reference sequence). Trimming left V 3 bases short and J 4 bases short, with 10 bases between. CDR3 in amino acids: CASSIQVGYNEQFF. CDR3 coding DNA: TGTGCCAGTAGTATCCAGGTAGGGTACAATGAGCAGTTCTTC.